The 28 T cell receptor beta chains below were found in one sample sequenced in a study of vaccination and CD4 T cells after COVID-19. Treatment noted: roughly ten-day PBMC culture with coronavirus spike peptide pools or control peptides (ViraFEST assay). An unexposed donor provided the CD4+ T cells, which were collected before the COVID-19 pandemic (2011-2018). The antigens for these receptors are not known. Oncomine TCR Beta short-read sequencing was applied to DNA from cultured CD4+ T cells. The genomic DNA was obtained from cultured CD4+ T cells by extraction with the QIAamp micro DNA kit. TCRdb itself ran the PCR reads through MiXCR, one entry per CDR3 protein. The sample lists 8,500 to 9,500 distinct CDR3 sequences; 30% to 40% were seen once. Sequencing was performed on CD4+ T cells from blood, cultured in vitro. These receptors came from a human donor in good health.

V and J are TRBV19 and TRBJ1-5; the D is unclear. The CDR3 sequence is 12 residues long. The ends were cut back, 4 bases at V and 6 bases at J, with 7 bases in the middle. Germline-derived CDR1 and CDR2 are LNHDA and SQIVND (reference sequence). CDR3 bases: TGTGCCAGTAGTAAGGAGGCTCAGCCCCAGCATTTT. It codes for CASSKEAQPQHF.

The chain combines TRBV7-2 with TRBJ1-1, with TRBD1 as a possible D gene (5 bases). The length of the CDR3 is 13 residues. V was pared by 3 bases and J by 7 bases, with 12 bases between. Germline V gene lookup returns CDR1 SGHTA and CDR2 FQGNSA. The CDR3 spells CASSLISGGEAFF. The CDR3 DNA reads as TGTGCCAGCAGCTTGATATCCGGGGGTGAAGCTTTCTTT.

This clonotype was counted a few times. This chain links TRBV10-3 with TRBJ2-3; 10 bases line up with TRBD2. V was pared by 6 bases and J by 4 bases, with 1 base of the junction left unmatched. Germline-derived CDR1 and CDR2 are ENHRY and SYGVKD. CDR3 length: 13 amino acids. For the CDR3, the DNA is TGTGCCATCAGGGGGACTAGCGCAGATACGCAGTATTTT. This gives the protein CAIRGTSADTQYF.

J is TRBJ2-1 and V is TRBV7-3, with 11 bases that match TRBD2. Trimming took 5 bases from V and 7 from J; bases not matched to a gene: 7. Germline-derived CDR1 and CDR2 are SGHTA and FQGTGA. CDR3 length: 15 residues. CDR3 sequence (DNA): TGTGCCAGCAGCCCCGGACTAGCGGGTAATAATGAGCAGTTCTTC. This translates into CASSPGLAGNNEQFF.

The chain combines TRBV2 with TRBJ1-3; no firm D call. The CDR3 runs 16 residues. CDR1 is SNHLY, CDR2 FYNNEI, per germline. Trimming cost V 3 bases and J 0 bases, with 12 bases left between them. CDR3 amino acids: CASSERPLSSGNTIYF. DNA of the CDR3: TGTGCCAGCAGTGAGAGGCCGCTAAGCTCTGGAAACACCATATATTTT.

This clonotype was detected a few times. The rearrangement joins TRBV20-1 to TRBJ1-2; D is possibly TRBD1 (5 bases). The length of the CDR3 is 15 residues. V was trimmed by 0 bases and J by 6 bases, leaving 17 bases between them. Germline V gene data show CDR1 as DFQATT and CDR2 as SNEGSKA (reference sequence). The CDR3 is CSARDLMAGRDGYTF. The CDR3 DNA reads TGCAGTGCTAGAGATCTTATGGCAGGGAGAGATGGCTACACCTTC.

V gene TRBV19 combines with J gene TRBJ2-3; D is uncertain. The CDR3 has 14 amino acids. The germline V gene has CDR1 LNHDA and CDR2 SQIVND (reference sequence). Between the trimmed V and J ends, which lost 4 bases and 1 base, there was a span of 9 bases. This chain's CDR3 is CASSKDPGTDTQYF. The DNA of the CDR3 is TGTGCCAGTAGTAAGGACCCCGGCACAGATACGCAGTATTTT.

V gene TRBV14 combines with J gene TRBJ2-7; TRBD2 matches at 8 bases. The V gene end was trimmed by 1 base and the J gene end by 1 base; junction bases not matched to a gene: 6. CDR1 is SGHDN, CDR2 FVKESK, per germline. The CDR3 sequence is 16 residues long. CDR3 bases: TGTGCCAGCAGCCAAGTTTGGACTAGCAGATCCTACGAGCAGTACTTC. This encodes CASSQVWTSRSYEQYF.

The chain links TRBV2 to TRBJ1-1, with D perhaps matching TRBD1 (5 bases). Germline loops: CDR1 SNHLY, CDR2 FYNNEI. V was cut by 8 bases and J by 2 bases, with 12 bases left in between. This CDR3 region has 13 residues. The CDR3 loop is CASEGQGNTEAFF. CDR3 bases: TGTGCCAGCGAAGGGCAGGGAAACACTGAAGCTTTCTTT.

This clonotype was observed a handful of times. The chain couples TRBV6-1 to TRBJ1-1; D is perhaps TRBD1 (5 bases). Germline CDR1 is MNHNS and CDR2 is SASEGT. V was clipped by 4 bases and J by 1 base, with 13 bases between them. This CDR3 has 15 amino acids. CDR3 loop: CASSGIGVGNTEAFF. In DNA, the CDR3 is TGTGCCAGCAGTGGAATAGGGGTAGGGAACACTGAAGCTTTCTTT.

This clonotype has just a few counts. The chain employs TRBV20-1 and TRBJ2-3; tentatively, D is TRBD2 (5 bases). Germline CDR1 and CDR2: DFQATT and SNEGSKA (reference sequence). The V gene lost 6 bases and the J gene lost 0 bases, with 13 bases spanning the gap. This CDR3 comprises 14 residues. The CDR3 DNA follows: TGCAGTGCGAAAATACTAGATAGCACAGATACGCAGTATTTT. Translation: CSAKILDSTDTQYF.

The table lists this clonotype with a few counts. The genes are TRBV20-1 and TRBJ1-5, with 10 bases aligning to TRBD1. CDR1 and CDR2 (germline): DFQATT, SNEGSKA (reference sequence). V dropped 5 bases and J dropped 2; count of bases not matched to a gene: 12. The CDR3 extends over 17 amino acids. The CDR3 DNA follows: TGCAGTGCTGGCGGGACAGGGGAGCGACGGCGCAATCAGCCCCAGCATTTT. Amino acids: CSAGGTGERRRNQPQHF.

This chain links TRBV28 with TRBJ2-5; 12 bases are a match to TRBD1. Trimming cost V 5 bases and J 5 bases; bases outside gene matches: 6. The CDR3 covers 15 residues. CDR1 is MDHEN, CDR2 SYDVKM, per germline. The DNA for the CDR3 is TGTGCCAGCAGTCCGGGACAGGGGGCAATGGAGACCCAGTACTTC. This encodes CASSPGQGAMETQYF.

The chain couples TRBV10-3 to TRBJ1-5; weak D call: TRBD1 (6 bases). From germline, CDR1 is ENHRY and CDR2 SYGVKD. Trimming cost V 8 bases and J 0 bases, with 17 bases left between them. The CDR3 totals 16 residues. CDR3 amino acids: CAIQGGGAHSNQPQHF. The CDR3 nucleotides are TGTGCCATCCAAGGTGGGGGGGCCCATAGCAATCAGCCCCAGCATTTT.

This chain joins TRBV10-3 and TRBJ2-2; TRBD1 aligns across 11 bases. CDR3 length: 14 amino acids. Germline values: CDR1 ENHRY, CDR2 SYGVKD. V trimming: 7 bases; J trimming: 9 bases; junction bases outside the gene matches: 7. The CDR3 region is CAITPGQGAWELFF. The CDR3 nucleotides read TGTGCCATCACCCCTGGACAGGGGGCCTGGGAGCTGTTTTTT.

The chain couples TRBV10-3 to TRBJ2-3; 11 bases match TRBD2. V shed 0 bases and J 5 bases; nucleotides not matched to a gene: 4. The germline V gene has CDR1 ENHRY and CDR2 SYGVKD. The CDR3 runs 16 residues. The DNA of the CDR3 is TGTGCCATCAGTGAGTCGTCTAGCGGGAGGTTAGATACGCAGTATTTT. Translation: CAISESSSGRLDTQYF.

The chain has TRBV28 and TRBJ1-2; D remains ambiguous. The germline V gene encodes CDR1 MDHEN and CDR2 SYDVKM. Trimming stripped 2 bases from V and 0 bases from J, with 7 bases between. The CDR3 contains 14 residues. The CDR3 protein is CASSLEPANYGYTF. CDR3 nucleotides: TGTGCCAGCAGTTTAGAACCCGCTAACTATGGCTACACCTTC.

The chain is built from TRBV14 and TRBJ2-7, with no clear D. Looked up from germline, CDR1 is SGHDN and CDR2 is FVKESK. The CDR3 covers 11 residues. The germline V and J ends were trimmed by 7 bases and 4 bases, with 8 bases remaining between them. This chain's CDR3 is CASTRSYEQYF. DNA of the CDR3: TGTGCCAGCACCCGAAGTTACGAGCAGTACTTC.

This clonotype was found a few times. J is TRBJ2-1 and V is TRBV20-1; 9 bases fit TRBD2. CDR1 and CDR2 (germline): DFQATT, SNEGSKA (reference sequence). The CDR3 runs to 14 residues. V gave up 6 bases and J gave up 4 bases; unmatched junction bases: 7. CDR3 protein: CSAKAGGPYNEQFF. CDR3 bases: TGCAGTGCGAAAGCGGGAGGACCTTACAATGAGCAGTTCTTC.

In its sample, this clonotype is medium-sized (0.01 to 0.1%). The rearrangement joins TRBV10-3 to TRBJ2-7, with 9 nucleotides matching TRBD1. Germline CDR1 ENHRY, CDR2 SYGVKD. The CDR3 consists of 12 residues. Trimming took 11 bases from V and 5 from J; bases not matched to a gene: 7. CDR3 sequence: CAVAGTGNEQYF. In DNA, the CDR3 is TGTGCCGTAGCCGGGACAGGGAACGAGCAGTACTTC.

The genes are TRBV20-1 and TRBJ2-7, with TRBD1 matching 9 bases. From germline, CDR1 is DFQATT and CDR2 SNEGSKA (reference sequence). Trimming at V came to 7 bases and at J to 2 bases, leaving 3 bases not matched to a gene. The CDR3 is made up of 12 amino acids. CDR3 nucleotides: TGCAGTGGATGGGACAGGGCCTACGAGCAGTACTTC. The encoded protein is CSGWDRAYEQYF.

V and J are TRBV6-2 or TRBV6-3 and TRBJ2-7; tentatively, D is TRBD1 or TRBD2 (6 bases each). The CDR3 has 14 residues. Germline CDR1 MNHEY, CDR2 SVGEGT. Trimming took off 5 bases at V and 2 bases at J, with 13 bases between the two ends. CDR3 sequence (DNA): TGTGCCAGCAGTCTGGGGGGACACCCCTACGAGCAGTACTTC. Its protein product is CASSLGGHPYEQYF.

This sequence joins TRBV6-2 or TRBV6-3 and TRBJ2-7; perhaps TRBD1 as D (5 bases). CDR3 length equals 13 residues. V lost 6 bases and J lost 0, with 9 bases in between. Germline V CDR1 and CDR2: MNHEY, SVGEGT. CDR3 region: CASRRTYSYEQYF. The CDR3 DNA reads TGTGCCAGCAGGAGGACATACTCCTACGAGCAGTACTTC.

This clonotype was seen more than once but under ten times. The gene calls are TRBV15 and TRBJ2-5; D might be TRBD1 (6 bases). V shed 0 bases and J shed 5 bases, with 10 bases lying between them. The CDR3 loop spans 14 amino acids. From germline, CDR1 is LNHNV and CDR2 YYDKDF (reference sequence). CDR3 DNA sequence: TGTGCCACCAGCAGAGATTGGACAGCGGAGACCCAGTACTTC. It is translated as CATSRDWTAETQYF.

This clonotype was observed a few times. CDR3 coding DNA: TGTGCCAGCCGACTAGCGGGAGGGCAAGATACGCAGTATTTT. It specifies CASRLAGGQDTQYF. The rearrangement uses TRBV6-2 or TRBV6-3 and TRBJ2-3; 14 bases line up with TRBD2. CDR1 MNHEY and CDR2 SVGEGT come from the germline V gene. This CDR3 has 14 amino acids. J gave up 5 bases and V 8 bases, and 3 bases lay outside the gene matches.

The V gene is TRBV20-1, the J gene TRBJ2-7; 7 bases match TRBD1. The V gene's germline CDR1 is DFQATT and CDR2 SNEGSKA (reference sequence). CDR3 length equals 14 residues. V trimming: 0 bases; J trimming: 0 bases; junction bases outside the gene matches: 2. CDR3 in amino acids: CSARDTGASYEQYF. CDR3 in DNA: TGCAGTGCTAGAGATACAGGGGCCTCCTACGAGCAGTACTTC.

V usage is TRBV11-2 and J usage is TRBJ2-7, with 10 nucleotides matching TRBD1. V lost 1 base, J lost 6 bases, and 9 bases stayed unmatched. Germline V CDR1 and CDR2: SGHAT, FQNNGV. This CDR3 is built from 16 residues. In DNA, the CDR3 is TGTGCCAGCAGCTTAGCACTGGGACAGGGGCAGGGCGAGCAGTACTTC. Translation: CASSLALGQGQGEQYF.

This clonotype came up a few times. The CDR3 is CSARSRDRVTGELFF. Here the CDR3 DNA reads TGCAGTGCTAGATCCCGGGACAGGGTCACCGGGGAGCTGTTTTTT. V gene TRBV20-1 combines with J gene TRBJ2-2; 9 bases match TRBD1. V was pared by 2 bases and J by 4 bases, with 5 bases of the junction left unmatched. Per the germline V gene, CDR1 is DFQATT and CDR2 is SNEGSKA (reference sequence). The CDR3 runs to 15 residues.